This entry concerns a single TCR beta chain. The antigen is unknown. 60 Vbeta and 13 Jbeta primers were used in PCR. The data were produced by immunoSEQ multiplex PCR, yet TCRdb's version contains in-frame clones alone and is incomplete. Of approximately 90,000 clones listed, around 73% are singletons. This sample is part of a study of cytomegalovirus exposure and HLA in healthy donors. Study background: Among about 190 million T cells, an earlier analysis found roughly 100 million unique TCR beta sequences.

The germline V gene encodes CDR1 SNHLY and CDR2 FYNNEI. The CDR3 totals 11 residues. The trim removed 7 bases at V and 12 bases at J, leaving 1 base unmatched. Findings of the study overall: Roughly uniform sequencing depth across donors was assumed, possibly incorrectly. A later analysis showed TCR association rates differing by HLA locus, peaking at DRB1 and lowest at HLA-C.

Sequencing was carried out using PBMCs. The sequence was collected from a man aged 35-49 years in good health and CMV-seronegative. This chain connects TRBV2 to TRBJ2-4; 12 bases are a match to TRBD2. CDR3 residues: CASTGLAGQYF. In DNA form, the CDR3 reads TGTGCCAGCACGGGACTAGCGGGTCAGTACTTC.